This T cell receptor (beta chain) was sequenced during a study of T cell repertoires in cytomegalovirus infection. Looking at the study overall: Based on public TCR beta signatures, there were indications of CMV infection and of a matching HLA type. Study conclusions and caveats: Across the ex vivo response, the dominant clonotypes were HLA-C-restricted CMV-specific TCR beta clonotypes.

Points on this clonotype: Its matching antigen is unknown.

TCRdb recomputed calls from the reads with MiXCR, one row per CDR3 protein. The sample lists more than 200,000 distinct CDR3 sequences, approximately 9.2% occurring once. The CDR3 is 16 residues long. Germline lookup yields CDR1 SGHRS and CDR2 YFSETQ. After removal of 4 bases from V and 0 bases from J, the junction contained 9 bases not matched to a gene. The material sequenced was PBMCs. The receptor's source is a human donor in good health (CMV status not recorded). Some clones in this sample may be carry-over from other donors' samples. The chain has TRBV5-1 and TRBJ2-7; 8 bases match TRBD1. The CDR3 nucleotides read TGCGCCAGCAGCCCCCGGGACAGGACCTTCTCCTACGAGCAGTACTTC. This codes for CASSPRDRTFSYEQYF.